The entry below gives a single T cell receptor (beta chain) sequence along with its context. Sample time point: newly diagnosed GD, antithyroid drugs for less than 3 months. Researchers made the TCR library from RNA that was extracted from PBMCs. Patients met American Thyroid Association criteria for Graves' disease. The source of the sample is a study of regulatory T cells in long-lasting Graves disease. Study-wide context: Under 3 months of antithyroid drugs had been taken by newly diagnosed Graves' patients.

Arm-PCR with iRepertoire HTBI primers amplified the CDR3 regions for these TCR beta libraries. A single record per CDR3 protein comes from TCRdb applying MiXCR to the multiplex PCR reads. The sample lists around 250,000 distinct CDR3 sequences, roughly 21% occurring once. The sequence came from a female donor with Graves disease. Sequencing used peripheral blood mononuclear cells (PBMCs), obtained at new diagnosis, from a patient treated with antithyroid drugs.

As DNA, the CDR3 is TGTGCCAGCAGCTCGAGCGGGAGCCCAGATACGCAGTATTTT. Translating it yields CASSSSGSPDTQYF. The chain has TRBV7-9 and TRBJ2-3, with 8 bases lining up with TRBD2. This CDR3 has 14 residues. Germline assignment: CDR1 SEHNR and CDR2 FQNEAQ (reference sequence). V was pared by 4 bases and J by 4 bases, with 4 bases of the junction left unmatched.